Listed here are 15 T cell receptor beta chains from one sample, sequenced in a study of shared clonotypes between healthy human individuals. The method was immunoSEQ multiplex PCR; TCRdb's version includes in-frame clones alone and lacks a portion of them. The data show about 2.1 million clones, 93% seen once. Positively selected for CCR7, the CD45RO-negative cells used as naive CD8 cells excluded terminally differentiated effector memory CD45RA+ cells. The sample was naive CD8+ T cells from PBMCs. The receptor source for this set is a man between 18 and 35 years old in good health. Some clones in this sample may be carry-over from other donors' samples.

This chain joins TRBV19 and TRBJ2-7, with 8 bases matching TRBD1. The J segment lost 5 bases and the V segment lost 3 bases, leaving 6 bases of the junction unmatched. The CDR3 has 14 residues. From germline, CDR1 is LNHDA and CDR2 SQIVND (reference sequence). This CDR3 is CASSIWGQANEQYF. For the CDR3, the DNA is TGTGCCAGTAGTATTTGGGGACAGGCCAACGAGCAGTACTTC.

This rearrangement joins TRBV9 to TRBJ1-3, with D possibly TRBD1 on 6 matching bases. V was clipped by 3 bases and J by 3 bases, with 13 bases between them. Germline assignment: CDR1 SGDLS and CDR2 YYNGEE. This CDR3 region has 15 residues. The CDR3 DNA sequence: TGTGCCAGCAGCGACAGGGAAGGGATTGGAAACACCATATATTTT. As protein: CASSDREGIGNTIYF.

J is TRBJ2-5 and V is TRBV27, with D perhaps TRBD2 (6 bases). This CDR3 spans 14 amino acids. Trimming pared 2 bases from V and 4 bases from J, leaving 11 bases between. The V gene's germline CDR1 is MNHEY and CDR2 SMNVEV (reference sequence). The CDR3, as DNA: TGTGCCAGCAGTTTAATGGGGGACTTAGAGACCCAGTACTTC. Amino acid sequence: CASSLMGDLETQYF.

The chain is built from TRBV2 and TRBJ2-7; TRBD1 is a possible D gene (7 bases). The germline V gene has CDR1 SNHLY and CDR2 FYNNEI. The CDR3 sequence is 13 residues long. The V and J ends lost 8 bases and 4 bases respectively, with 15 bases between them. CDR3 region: CASLGGGAYEQYF. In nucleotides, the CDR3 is TGTGCCAGCTTAGGAGGGGGCGCGTACGAGCAGTACTTC.

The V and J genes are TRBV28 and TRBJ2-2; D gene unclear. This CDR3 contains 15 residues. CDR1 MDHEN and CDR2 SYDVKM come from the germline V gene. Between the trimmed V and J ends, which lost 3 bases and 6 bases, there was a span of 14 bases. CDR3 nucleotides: TGTGCCAGCAGTTTTTCGGTGCGGACCGCCGGGGAGCTGTTTTTT. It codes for CASSFSVRTAGELFF.

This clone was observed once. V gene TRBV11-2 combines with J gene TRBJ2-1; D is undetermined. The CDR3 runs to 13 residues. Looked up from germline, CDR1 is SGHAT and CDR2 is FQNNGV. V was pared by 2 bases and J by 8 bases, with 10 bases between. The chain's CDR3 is CASSLRGTDEQFF. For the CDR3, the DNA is TGTGCCAGCAGCTTACGTGGCACGGATGAGCAGTTCTTC. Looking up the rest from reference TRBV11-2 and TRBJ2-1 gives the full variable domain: EAGVAQSPRYKIIEKRQSVAFWCNPISGHATLYWYQQILGQGPKLLIQFQNNGVVDDSQLPKDRFSAERLKGVDSTLKIQPAKLEDSAVYLCASSLRGTDEQFFGPGTRLTVL.

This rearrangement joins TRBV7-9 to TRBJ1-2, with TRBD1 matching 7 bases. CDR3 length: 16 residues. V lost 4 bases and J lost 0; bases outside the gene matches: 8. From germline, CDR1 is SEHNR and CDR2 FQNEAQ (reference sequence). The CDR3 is CASSYAGQDPNYGYTF. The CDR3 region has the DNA TGTGCCAGCAGCTACGCAGGACAGGACCCTAACTATGGCTACACCTTC.

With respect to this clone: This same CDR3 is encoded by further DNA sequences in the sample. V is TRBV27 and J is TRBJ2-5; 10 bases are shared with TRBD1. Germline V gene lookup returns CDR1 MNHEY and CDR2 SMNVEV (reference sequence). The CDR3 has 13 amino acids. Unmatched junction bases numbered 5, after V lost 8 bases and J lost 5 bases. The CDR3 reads CASRDRGEETQYF. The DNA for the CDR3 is TGTGCCAGCCGGGACAGGGGCGAGGAGACCCAGTACTTC.

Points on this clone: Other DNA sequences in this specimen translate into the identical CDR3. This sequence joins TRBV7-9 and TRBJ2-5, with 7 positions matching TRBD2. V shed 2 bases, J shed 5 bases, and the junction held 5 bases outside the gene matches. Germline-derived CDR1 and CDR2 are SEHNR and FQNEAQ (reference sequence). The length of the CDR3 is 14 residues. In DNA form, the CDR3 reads TGTGCCAGCAGCTTAAAGGGGAGGGAGGAGACCCAGTACTTC. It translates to CASSLKGREETQYF.

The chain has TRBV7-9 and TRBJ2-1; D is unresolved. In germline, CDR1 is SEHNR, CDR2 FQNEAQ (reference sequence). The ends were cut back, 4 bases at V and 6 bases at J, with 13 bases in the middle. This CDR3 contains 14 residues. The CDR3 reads CASSSPPLGNEQFF. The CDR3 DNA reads TGTGCCAGCAGCTCACCCCCCCTGGGCAATGAGCAGTTCTTC.

The CDR3 DNA reads as TGTGCCAGCAGCCTAGGGACAGGGGGCTGGTCCTACGAGCAGTACTTC. Translated: CASSLGTGGWSYEQYF. V is TRBV11-2 and J is TRBJ2-7; TRBD1 matches 12 bases. Unmatched junction bases numbered 6, after V lost 5 bases and J lost 1 base. The CDR3 covers 16 residues. Looked up from germline, CDR1 is SGHAT and CDR2 is FQNNGV.

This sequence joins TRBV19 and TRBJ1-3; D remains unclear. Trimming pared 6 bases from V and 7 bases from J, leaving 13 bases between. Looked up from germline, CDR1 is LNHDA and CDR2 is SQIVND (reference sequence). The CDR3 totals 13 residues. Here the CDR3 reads CASRKLRGNTIYF. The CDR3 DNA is TGTGCCAGTAGGAAGCTACGAGGGAACACCATATATTTT.

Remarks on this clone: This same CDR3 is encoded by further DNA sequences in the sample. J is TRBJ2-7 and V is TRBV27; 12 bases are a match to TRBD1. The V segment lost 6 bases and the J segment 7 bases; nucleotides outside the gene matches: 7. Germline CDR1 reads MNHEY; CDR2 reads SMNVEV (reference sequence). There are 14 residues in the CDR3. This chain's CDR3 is CASSLGQGAGEQYF. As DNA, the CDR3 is TGTGCCAGCAGCCTGGGACAGGGGGCGGGTGAGCAGTACTTC.

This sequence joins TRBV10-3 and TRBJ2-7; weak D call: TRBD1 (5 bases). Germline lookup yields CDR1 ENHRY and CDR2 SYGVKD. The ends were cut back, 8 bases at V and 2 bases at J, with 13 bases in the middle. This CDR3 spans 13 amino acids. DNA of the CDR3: TGTGCCATCCTTCCTGACAGAGCCTACGAGCAGTACTTC. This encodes CAILPDRAYEQYF.

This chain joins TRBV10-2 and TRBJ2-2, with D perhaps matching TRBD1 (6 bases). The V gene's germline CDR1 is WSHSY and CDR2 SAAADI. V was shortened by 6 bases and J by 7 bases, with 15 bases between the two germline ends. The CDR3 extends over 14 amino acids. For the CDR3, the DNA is TGCGCCAGCAGGGTTAACAGGGAACACGGGGAGCTGTTTTTT. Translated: CASRVNREHGELFF.